This TCR beta chain originates from a study of blood T cell repertoires in COVID-19. In the authors' methods: Reference gene primer amplification gave estimated nucleated cell counts. The table came from immunoSEQ multiplex PCR; TCRdb's copy has only in-frame clones and leaves some out. V and J calls and clone size are as listed in that table; D and trimming were resolved from the DNA. The data contain around 250,000 clones, approximately 82% of them seen just once; the ten biggest clones take up around 8.9%. This sequence was found in a man aged 40-49 years with active or convalescent COVID-19. Sequencing was carried out using peripheral blood.

In DNA, the CDR3 is TGTGCCTGGAGTGGACTAGCGGGACGCAATGAGCAGTTCTTC. It specifies CAWSGLAGRNEQFF. The chain employs TRBV30 and TRBJ2-1; 11 nucleotides align to TRBD2. Trimming removed 1 base from V and 6 bases from J; junction bases left unmatched: 2. Germline V gives CDR1 GTSNPN, CDR2 SVGIG (reference sequence). The CDR3 consists of 14 residues.